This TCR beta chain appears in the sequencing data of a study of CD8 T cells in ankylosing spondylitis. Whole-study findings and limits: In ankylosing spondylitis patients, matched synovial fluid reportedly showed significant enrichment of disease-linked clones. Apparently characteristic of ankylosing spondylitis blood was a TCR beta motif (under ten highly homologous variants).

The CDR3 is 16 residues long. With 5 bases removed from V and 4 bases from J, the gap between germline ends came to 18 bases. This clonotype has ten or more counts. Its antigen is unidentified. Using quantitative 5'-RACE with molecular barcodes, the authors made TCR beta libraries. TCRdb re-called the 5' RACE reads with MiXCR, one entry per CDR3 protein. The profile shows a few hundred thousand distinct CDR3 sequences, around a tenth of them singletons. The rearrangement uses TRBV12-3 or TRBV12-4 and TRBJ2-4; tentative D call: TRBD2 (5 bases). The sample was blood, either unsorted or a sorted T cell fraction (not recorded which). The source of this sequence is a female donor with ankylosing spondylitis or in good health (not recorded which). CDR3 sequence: CASSPVGLRGKNIQYF. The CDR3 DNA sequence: TGTGCCAGCAGTCCCGTAGGCCTTCGGGGTAAAAACATTCAGTACTTC.